This TCR beta chain comes out of a study of vaccination and CD4 T cells after COVID-19. Notes on this clonotype: Its antigen is still unknown.

The V gene's germline CDR1 is SEHNR and CDR2 FQNEAQ (reference sequence). CDR3 size: 15 residues. The V segment lost 1 base and the J segment 4 bases; nucleotides outside the gene matches: 5. The Oncomine TCR Beta short-read assay sequenced DNA from cultured CD4+ T cells. Investigators obtained genomic DNA by extraction from cultured CD4+ T cells. TCRdb redid the calling of the PCR reads with MiXCR, one entry per CDR3 protein. The data contain 15,000 to 20,000 distinct CDR3 sequences, about half of them singletons. The treatment: approximately nine-day PBMC culture with coronavirus spike peptide pools or control peptides (ViraFEST assay). Via ViraFEST, peptide pools expanded antigen-specific T cells before TCR sequencing. US Alpha, Beta and Delta variants postdated the positive PCR dates, which ran from March to December 2020.

The chain links TRBV7-9 to TRBJ2-3; 7 bases are a match to TRBD1. The sequence came from a human donor who had recovered from COVID-19. What was sequenced was CD4+ T cells from blood, cultured in vitro. This CDR3 is CASSLGTGLADTQYF. CDR3 in DNA: TGTGCCAGCAGCTTAGGGACAGGTCTCGCAGATACGCAGTATTTT.